The source of this T cell receptor (beta chain) is a study of blood T cell repertoires in COVID-19. On the study more broadly: Both acute and convalescent COVID-19 samples were obtained from the United States, Italy and Spain. Nucleic acid was either cDNA or gDNA, and it came from T cells, B-cell-depleted T cells, or PBMCs.

V was pared by 1 base and J by 7 bases, with 11 bases between. This CDR3 comprises 13 residues. Per the study methods: Estimated nucleated cell counts came from reference gene primer amplification. Profiling relied on immunoSEQ multiplex PCR, and the TCRdb table lists in-frame clones only, not all of them. The D gene and trimming were derived from the DNA, and the V and J assignments and clone size from that table. The data hold some 74,000 clones, with 83% observed a single time. The clonotype was recovered from a man older than 75 with acute or convalescent COVID-19. The sequenced sample consisted of peripheral blood. V is TRBV12-3 or TRBV12-4 and J is TRBJ2-7; D not certain. CDR3 protein: CASSLGPRDEQYF. Written as DNA, the CDR3 is TGTGCCAGCAGTTTAGGCCCTAGAGATGAGCAGTACTTC.